The clone carrying this T cell receptor beta chain was found a few times. Its antigen is currently unknown. Time point given: persistent/refractory GD, antithyroid drugs over 5 years with positive TRAb. PBMCs provided the RNA from which the TCR library was made. Doctors identified Graves' disease using the American Thyroid Association guidelines. With EDTA tubes as the receptacles, 7.5 to 9 milliliters of peripheral blood were drawn. The sample comes from a study of regulatory T cells in long-lasting Graves disease. The wider study: Positive TSH receptor antibodies alongside over 5 years of antithyroid drugs were what marked Graves' disease as persistent. Regarding the study as a whole: The number of shared public clonotypes was higher in persistent patients (under 3,000) than new patients (approximately 1,000).

From germline, CDR1 is GTSNPN and CDR2 SVGIG (reference sequence). Deletions cut 7 bases from V and 10 bases from J, with 20 bases between. This CDR3 region has 13 residues. The authors built TCR beta libraries using iRepertoire HTBI primers and Arm-PCR of CDR3 regions. TCRdb independently ran MiXCR on the multiplex PCR reads; one entry per CDR3 protein. The profile shows 600,000 to 800,000 distinct CDR3 sequences, 25% to 35% of them singletons. V is TRBV30 and J is TRBJ1-5; no reliable D call. This receptor was identified in a female donor with Graves disease. Here the sequenced sample was peripheral blood mononuclear cells (PBMCs), taken when the disease was refractory, from a patient treated with antithyroid drugs. CDR3 loop: CASSSAVAAPQHF. DNA of the CDR3: TGTGCCTCATCCAGCGCGGTGGCGGCTCCCCAGCATTTT. The full variable domain, its missing parts supplied by reference TRBV30 and TRBJ1-5, is SQTIHQWPATLVQPVGSPLSLECTVEGTSNPNLYWYRQAAGRGLQLLFYSVGIGQISSEVPQNLSASRPQDRQFILSSKKLLLSDSGFYLCASSSAVAAPQHFGDGTRLSIL.